This T cell receptor (beta chain) appears in the sequencing data of a study of patients and donors after allogeneic stem cell transplantation. The CDR3 consists of 15 residues. Germline trimming cut 1 base from V and 8 bases from J; bases unmatched to any gene: 7. Germline loops: CDR1 SGHTA, CDR2 FQGNSA. This clonotype was seen at least ten times. TCRdb fed the RT-PCR reads into MiXCR, producing one record per CDR3 protein. The sample consists of about 74,000 distinct CDR3 sequences, about 30% of them appearing once. Sequencing input: blood, either unsorted or a sorted T cell fraction (not recorded which). V and J are TRBV7-2 and TRBJ1-2; 10 nucleotides match TRBD1. This clonotype was sampled from a human donor who was either an allogeneic HSCT recipient or a stem cell or donor lymphocyte infusion donor (not recorded which). It is not recorded whose cells these are; they may come from a transplant donor. The CDR3 bases are TGTGCCAGCAGCTTAGATGGAGGGACAGGGGAGGGCTACACCTTC. It encodes CASSLDGGTGEGYTF.